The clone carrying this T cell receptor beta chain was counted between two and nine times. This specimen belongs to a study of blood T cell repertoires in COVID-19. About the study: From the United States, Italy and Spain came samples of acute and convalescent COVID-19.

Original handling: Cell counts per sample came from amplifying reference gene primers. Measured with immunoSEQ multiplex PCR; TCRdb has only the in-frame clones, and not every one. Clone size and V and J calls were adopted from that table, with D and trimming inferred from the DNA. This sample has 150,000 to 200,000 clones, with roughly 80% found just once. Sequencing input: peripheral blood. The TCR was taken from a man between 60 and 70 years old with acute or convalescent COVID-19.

DNA of the CDR3: TGTGCCAGCAGTGAAAGGTATCAGGTCGATGAGCAGTTCTTC. Translating it yields CASSERYQVDEQFF. The chain is built from TRBV6-1 and TRBJ2-1; D is uncertain. The V gene lost 2 bases and the J gene lost 8 bases, with 13 bases spanning the gap. Germline lookup yields CDR1 MNHNS and CDR2 SASEGT. This CDR3 is 14 amino acids long.